Below are 16 T cell receptor beta chains sequenced from a single sample in a study of CD8 T cells in ankylosing spondylitis. Study-level results: Blood of patients with ankylosing spondylitis appeared to be characterized by a TCR beta motif of several highly homologous variants.

Their recognized antigens are unknown. TCRdb reanalysed the 5' RACE reads using MiXCR and keeps one entry per CDR3 protein. The sample comprises about 750,000 distinct CDR3 sequences, over 15% of which are singletons, and 19% rests with the top ten. The specimen sequenced was blood, either unsorted or a sorted T cell fraction (not recorded which). These receptors were collected from a male donor with ankylosing spondylitis.

As for this clonotype: Sequence at one end of the junction differs from germline and may be a read error. This sequence joins TRBV7-8 and TRBJ1-1, with D uncertain. Germline loops: CDR1 SGHVS, CDR2 FQNEAQ. This CDR3 spans 14 amino acids. The CDR3 loop is CASSLAVSGTEAFF. CDR3 DNA sequence: TGTGCCAGCAGCCTAGCAGTCTCAGGCACTGAAGCTTTCTTT. The full variable domain, rest sourced from reference TRBV7-8 and TRBJ1-1, is GAGVSQSPRYKVAKRGQDVALRCDPISGHVSLFWYQQALGQGPEFLTYFQNEAQLDKSGLPSDRFFAERPEGSVSTLKIQRTQQEDSAVYLCASSLAVSGTEAFFGQGTRLTVV.

The chain combines TRBV5-1 with TRBJ1-1; D is possibly TRBD1 (5 bases). V lost 4 bases and J 3 bases, leaving 16 bases between the germline ends. The CDR3 loop spans 15 amino acids. CDR1 SGHRS and CDR2 YFSETQ come from the germline V gene. CDR3 sequence: CASSPYPDSHTEAFF. CDR3 in DNA: TGCGCCAGCAGCCCATATCCCGACAGCCACACTGAAGCTTTCTTT. Together with reference TRBV5-1 and TRBJ1-1, the CDR3 gives the full variable domain: KAGVTQTPRYLIKTRGQQVTLSCSPISGHRSVSWYQQTPGQGLQFLFEYFSETQRNKGNFPGRFSGRQFSNSRSEMNVSTLELGDSALYLCASSPYPDSHTEAFFGQGTRLTVV.

This clonotype was found a few times. The V call is TRBV20-1, the J call TRBJ1-2; TRBD1 matches at 7 bases. The CDR3 sequence is 16 residues long. With 5 bases clipped from V and 3 bases from J, the junction kept 15 bases outside the gene matches. The germline V gene encodes CDR1 DFQATT and CDR2 SNEGSKA (reference sequence). The CDR3 here is CSASHRGVGGDYGYTF. The CDR3 coding sequence is TGCAGTGCTTCCCACAGGGGAGTGGGGGGGGACTATGGCTACACCTTC.

This clonotype was counted between two and nine times. This rearrangement joins TRBV4-2 to TRBJ2-1; TRBD2 matches at 9 bases. The CDR3 loop spans 16 amino acids. V shed 2 bases and J 5 bases; nucleotides not matched to a gene: 7. Germline lookup yields CDR1 LGHNA and CDR2 YNFKEQ. CDR3 protein: CASSQLSRGGNNEQFF. In nucleotides, the CDR3 is TGTGCCAGCAGCCAACTTTCGCGGGGGGGGAACAATGAGCAGTTCTTC.

The CDR3 loop reads CASSWDRYNEQFF. In DNA form, the CDR3 reads TGTGCCAGCAGTTGGGACCGTTACAATGAGCAGTTCTTC. The V call is TRBV27, the J call TRBJ2-1; D is perhaps TRBD1 or TRBD2 (5 bases each). V was clipped by 4 bases and J by 4 bases, with 8 bases between them. CDR3 length: 13 amino acids. Germline CDR1 is MNHEY and CDR2 is SMNVEV (reference sequence).

This clonotype has just a few counts. The chain joins TRBV7-3 to TRBJ2-1; 13 bases fit TRBD2. The junction had 5 bases not matched to a gene; V was cut back by 6 bases and J by 3 bases. The germline V gene has CDR1 SGHTA and CDR2 FQGTGA. CDR3 length equals 16 residues. This chain's CDR3 is CASRELAGGGYNEQFF. CDR3 bases: TGTGCCAGCAGAGAACTAGCGGGGGGGGGCTACAATGAGCAGTTCTTC.

This clonotype was counted between two and nine times. The chain employs TRBV6-1 and TRBJ2-5, with TRBD1 matching over 11 bases. There are 15 residues in the CDR3. J was trimmed by 5 bases and V by 5 bases; bases with no gene match: 7. CDR1 and CDR2 from the germline V gene are MNHNS and SASEGT. Written as DNA, the CDR3 is TGTGCCAGCAGTATGCCGGGACAGGGGGAGGAGACCCAGTACTTC. This encodes CASSMPGQGEETQYF.

V is TRBV11-2 and J is TRBJ1-2; D is ambiguous. The CDR3 spans 15 residues. Trimming took off 2 bases at V and 4 bases at J, with 14 bases between the two ends. CDR1 is SGHAT, CDR2 FQNNGV, per germline. The CDR3 DNA sequence: TGTGCCAGCAGCTTATTTCTAGGGAATTCCTATGGCTACACCTTC. Encoded protein: CASSLFLGNSYGYTF.

J is TRBJ1-1 and V is TRBV28; 7 bases map to TRBD1. With V trimmed by 6 bases and J by 4 bases, 14 bases remained unmatched. There are 16 residues in the CDR3. The V gene's germline CDR1 is MDHEN and CDR2 SYDVKM. CDR3 protein: CASRYRQGGVGTEAFF. As DNA, the CDR3 is TGTGCCAGCAGGTATAGACAGGGCGGGGTTGGCACTGAAGCTTTCTTT.

The chain carries TRBV29-1 and TRBJ2-5; TRBD1 aligns across 7 bases. J gave up 1 base and V 7 bases, and 9 bases lay outside the gene matches. There are 14 residues in the CDR3. Germline CDR1 is SQVTM and CDR2 is ANQGSEA. The CDR3 sequence is CSGQGQNFQETQYF. The CDR3 DNA is TGCAGCGGACAGGGACAGAACTTCCAAGAGACCCAGTACTTC.

The gene calls are TRBV19 and TRBJ1-5, with a weak D call TRBD1 (6 bases). The CDR3 loop spans 15 amino acids. V was shortened by 3 bases and J by 1 base, with 10 bases between the two germline ends. From germline, CDR1 is LNHDA and CDR2 SQIVND (reference sequence). Written as DNA, the CDR3 is TGTGCCAGTAGTATGCGGGGGGCGAGCAATCAGCCCCAGCATTTT. The encoded protein is CASSMRGASNQPQHF.

The chain carries TRBV24-1 and TRBJ2-1, with 13 nucleotides matching TRBD2. J lost 7 bases, V lost 5 bases, and 10 bases had no gene match. The V gene's germline CDR1 is KGHDR and CDR2 SFDVKD. This CDR3 is 17 amino acids long. The CDR3 loop is CATSGRPGTSGMNEQFF. The CDR3 DNA follows: TGTGCCACCAGTGGACGCCCCGGGACTAGCGGGATGAATGAGCAGTTCTTC.

This chain uses TRBV12-3 or TRBV12-4 with TRBJ2-7; TRBD2 aligns across 11 bases. J was trimmed by 7 bases and V by 1 base; bases with no gene match: 6. This CDR3 is built from 15 residues. As DNA, the CDR3 is TGTGCCAGCAGTTTAGAGGCTAGCGGGGGGTATGAGCAGTACTTC. Translation: CASSLEASGGYEQYF.

About this clonotype itself: One junction end does not reproduce the germline sequence, and a read error may be involved. The gene calls are TRBV5-4 and TRBJ2-1, with a possible D match to TRBD2 (7 bases). Germline CDR1 SGHNT, CDR2 YYREEE (reference sequence). The length of the CDR3 is 15 residues. The CDR3 DNA is TGTGCCAGCAGGTTGGAGGGGGGGTCCTACAATGAGCAGTTCTTC. This gives the protein CASRLEGGSYNEQFF.

This chain joins TRBV18 and TRBJ2-7, with 9 positions matching TRBD1. J gave up 2 bases and V 8 bases, and 4 bases lay outside the gene matches. Germline V gene data show CDR1 as KGHSH and CDR2 as LQKENI. The CDR3 spans 13 residues. The CDR3 DNA reads as TGTGCCAGCACAGGGGGCACTGCCTACGAGCAGTACTTC. It codes for CASTGGTAYEQYF.

This clonotype was observed a handful of times. The V and J genes are TRBV5-1 and TRBJ1-2; TRBD1 might be the D (5 bases). The germline V gene encodes CDR1 SGHRS and CDR2 YFSETQ. This CDR3 has 15 amino acids. Trimming removed 2 bases from V and 3 bases from J, with 14 bases in between. CDR3 amino acids: CASSFQGSRDYGYTF. In DNA, the CDR3 is TGCGCCAGCAGCTTTCAGGGCAGCAGAGACTATGGCTACACCTTC. Together with reference TRBV5-1 and TRBJ1-2, the CDR3 gives the full variable domain: KAGVTQTPRYLIKTRGQQVTLSCSPISGHRSVSWYQQTPGQGLQFLFEYFSETQRNKGNFPGRFSGRQFSNSRSEMNVSTLELGDSALYLCASSFQGSRDYGYTFGSGTRLTVV.